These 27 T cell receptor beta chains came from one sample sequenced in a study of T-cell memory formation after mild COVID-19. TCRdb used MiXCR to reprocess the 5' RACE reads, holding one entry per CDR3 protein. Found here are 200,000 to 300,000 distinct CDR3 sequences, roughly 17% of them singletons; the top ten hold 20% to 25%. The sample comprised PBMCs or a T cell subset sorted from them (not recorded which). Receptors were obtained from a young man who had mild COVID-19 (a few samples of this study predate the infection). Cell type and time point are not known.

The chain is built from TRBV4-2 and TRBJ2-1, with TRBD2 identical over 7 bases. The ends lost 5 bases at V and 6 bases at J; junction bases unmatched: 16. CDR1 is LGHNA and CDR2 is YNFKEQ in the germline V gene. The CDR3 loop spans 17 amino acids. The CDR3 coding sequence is TGTGCCAGCAGCGCTATCCTGGGGCTAGCGGAGGGCAATGAGCAGTTCTTC. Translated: CASSAILGLAEGNEQFF.

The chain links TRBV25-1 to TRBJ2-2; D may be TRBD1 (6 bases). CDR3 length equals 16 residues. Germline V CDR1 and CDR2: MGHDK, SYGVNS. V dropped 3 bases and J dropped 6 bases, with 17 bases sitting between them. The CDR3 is CASSDPRRGFAGELFF. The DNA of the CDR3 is TGTGCCAGCAGTGACCCCCGCAGGGGTTTCGCCGGGGAGCTGTTTTTT.

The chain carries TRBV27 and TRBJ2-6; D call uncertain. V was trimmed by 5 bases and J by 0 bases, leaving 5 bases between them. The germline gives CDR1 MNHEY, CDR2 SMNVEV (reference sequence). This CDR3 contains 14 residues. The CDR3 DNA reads TGTGCCAGCAGTCGAGTCTCTGGGGCCAACGTCCTGACTTTC. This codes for CASSRVSGANVLTF.

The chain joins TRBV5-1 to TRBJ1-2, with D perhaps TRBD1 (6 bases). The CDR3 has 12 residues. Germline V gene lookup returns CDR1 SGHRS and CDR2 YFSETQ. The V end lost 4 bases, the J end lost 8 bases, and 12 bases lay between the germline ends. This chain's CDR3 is CASSTAGDGYTF. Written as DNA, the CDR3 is TGCGCCAGCAGCACCGCAGGGGACGGCTACACCTTC.

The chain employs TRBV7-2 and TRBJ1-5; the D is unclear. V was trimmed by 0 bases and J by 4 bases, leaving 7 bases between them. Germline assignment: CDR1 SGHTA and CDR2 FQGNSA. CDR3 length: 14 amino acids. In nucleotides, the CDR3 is TGTGCCAGCAGCTTAGCGCTGGTTAATCAGCCCCAGCATTTT. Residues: CASSLALVNQPQHF.

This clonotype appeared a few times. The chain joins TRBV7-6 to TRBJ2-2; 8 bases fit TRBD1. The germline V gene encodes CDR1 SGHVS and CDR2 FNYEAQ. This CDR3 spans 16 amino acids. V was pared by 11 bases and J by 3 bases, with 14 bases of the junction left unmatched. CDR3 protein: CACLPVDREDTGELFF. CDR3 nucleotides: TGTGCCTGCCTCCCAGTGGACAGGGAGGACACCGGGGAGCTGTTTTTT. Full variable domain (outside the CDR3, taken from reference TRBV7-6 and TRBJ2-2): GAGVSQSPRYKVTKRGQDVALRCDPISGHVSLYWYRQALGQGPEFLTYFNYEAQQDKSGLPNDRFSAERPEGSISTLTIQRTEQRDSAMYRCACLPVDREDTGELFFGEGSRLTVL.

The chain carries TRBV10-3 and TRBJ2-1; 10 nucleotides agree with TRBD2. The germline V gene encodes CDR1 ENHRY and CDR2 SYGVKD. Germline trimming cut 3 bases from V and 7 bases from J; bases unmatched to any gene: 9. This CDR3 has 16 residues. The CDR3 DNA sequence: TGTGCCATCAGTGAAAAGCGGGGGGGGATTACAAATGAGCAGTTCTTC. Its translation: CAISEKRGGITNEQFF.

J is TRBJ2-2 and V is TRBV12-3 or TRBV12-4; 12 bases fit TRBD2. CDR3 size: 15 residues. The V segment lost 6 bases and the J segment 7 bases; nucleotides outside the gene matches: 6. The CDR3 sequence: CASRSSGGAGGELFF. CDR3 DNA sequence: TGTGCCAGCAGATCTAGCGGGGGGGCCGGCGGGGAGCTGTTTTTT.

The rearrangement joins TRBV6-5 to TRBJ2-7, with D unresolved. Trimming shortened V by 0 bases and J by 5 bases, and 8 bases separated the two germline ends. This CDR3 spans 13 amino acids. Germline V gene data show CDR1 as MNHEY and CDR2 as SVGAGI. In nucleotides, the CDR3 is TGTGCCAGCAGTTACTCCGACTGGGACGAGCAGTACTTC. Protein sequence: CASSYSDWDEQYF.

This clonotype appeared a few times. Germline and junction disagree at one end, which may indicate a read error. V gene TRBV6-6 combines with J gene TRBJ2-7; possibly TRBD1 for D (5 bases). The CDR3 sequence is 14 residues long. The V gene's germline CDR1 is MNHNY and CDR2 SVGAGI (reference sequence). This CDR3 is CASRYSGFSYEQYF. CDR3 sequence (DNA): TGTGCCAGCAGATACTCAGGGTTCTCCTACGAGCAGTACTTC.

Written as DNA, the CDR3 is TGTGCCAGCAGCTTAAGTGGGGGGGAGCAGTACGTC. This sequence encodes CASSLSGGEQYV. The chain recombines TRBV7-8 with TRBJ2-7; perhaps TRBD2 as D (6 bases). CDR3 length equals 12 residues. Germline-derived CDR1 and CDR2 are SGHVS and FQNEAQ. V dropped 2 bases and J dropped 7 bases, with 9 bases sitting between them.

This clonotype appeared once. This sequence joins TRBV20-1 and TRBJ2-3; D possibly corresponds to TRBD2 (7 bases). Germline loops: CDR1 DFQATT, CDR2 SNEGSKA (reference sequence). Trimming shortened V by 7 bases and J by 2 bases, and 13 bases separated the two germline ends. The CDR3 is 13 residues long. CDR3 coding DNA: TGCAGTGGCGGGGGCCGGGACACAGATACGCAGTATTTT. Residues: CSGGGRDTDTQYF.

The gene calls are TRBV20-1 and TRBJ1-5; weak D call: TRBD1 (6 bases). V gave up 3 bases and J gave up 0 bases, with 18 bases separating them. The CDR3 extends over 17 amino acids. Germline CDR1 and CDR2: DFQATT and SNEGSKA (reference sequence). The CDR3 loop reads CSARRLGALYSNQPQHF. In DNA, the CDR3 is TGCAGTGCTAGGCGGTTGGGGGCGCTCTATAGCAATCAGCCCCAGCATTTT.

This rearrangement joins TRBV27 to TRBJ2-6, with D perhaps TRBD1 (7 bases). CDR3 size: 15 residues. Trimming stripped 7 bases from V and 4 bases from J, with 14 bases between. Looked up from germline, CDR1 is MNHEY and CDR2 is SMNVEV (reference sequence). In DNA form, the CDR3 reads TGTGCCAGCACGGAGGGGGCGCGAGGGGCCAACGTCCTGACTTTC. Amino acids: CASTEGARGANVLTF.

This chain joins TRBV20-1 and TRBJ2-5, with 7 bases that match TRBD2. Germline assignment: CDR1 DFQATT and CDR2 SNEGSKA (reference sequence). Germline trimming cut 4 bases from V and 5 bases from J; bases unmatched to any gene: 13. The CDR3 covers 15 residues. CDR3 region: CSATPTGGPRETQYF. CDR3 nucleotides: TGCAGTGCTACCCCTACGGGGGGACCGAGGGAGACCCAGTACTTC.

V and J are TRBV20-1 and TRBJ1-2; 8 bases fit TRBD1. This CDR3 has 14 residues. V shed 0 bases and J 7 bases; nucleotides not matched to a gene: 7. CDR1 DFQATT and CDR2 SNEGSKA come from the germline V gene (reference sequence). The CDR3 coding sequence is TGCAGTGCTAGAGAATTGGGCAGGGGGCTTGGCTACACCTTC. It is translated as CSARELGRGLGYTF.

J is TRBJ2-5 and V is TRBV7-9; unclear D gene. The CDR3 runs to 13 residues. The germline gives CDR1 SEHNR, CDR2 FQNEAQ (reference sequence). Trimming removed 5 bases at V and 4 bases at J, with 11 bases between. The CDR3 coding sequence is TGTGCCAGCAGCCGCCCGTCCCGAGAGACCCAGTACTTC. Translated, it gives CASSRPSRETQYF.

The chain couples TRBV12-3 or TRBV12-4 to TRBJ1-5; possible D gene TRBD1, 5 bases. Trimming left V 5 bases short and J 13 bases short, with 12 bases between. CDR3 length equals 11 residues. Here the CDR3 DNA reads TGTGCCAGCAGTCAGGGCAGGGTTCAGCATTTT. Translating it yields CASSQGRVQHF.

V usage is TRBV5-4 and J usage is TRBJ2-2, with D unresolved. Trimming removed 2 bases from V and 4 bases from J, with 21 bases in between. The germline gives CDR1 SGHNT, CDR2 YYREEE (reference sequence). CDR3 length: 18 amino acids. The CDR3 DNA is TGTGCCAGCAGCTTTGATTACTTCTACGCAGGAGCCACCGGGGAGCTGTTTTTT. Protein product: CASSFDYFYAGATGELFF.

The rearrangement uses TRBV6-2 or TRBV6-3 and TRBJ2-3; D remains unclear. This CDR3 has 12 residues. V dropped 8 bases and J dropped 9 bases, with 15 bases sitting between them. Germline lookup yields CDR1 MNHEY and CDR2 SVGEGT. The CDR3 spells CASSNRASTQYF. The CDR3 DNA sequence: TGTGCCAGCTCGAACCGCGCATCCACGCAGTATTTT.

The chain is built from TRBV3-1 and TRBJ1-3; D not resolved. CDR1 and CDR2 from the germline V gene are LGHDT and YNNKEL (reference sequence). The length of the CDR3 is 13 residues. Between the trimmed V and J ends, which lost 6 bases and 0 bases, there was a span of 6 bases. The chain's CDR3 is CASRTNSGNTIYF. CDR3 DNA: TGTGCCAGCAGGACAAACTCTGGAAACACCATATATTTT.

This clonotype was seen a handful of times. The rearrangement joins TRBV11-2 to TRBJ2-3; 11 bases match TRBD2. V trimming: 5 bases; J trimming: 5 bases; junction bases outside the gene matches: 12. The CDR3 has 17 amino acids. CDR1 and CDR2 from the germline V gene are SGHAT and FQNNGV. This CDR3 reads CASSIGVSGGDLDTQYF. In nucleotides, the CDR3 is TGTGCCAGCAGCATAGGGGTTAGCGGGGGGGATCTAGATACGCAGTATTTT.

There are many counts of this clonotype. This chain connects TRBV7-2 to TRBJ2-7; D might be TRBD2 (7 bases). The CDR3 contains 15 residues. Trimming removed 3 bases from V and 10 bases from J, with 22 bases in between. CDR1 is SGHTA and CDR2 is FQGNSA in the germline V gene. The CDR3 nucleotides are TGTGCCAGCAGCTTTTACAGCGGGGACAACTCGGACCAGTACTTC. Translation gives CASSFYSGDNSDQYF.

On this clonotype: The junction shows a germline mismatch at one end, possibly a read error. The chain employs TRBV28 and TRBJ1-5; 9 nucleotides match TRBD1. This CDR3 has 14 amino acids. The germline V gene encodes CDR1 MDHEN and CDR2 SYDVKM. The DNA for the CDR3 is TGTGCCAGCACTCCGGGACAGGGTAATCAGCCCAAGCATTTT. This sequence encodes CASTPGQGNQPKHF.

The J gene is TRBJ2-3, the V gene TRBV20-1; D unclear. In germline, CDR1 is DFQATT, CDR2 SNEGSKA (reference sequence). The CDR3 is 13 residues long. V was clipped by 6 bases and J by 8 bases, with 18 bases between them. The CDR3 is CSASLRSAVTQYF. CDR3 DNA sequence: TGCAGTGCAAGCCTCCGAAGCGCCGTTACGCAGTATTTT.

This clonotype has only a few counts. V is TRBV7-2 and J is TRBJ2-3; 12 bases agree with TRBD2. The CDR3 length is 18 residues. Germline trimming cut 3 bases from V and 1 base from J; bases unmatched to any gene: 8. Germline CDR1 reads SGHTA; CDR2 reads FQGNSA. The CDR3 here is CASSFLAGGPLGTDTQYF. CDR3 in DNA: TGTGCCAGCAGCTTTCTAGCGGGGGGGCCCTTGGGCACAGATACGCAGTATTTT.

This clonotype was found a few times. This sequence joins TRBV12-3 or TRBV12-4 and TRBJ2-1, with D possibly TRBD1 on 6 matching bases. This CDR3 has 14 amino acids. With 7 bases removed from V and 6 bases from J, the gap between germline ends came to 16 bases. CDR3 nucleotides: TGTGCCAGCACCCTAGCCTCACAGGGCAATGAGCAGTTCTTC. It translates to CASTLASQGNEQFF.